These 3 T cell receptor beta chains were sequenced from one sample in a study of T-cell reconstitution after alpha-beta-depleted transplantation in children. TCRbeta library construction was performed incorporating unique molecular identifiers. Via MiXCR, TCRdb re-called the PCR reads, giving one row per CDR3 protein. The sample contains about 400,000 distinct CDR3 sequences, around 16% of which appear only once. The sample in question was PBMCs, mostly from graft donor cells, obtained 360 days after TCRalphabeta/CD19-depleted stem cell transplant. These receptors originate from a boy younger than two who had a stem cell transplant for Wiskott-Aldrich syndrome, so the T cells may come from the graft donor.

The rearrangement uses TRBV28 and TRBJ2-5; 7 bases agree with TRBD1. V gave up 6 bases and J gave up 8 bases; unmatched junction bases: 15. The CDR3 totals 15 residues. Per germline, CDR1 MDHEN and CDR2 SYDVKM. CDR3 protein: CASRPLLGQPITQYF. In DNA form, the CDR3 reads TGTGCCAGCAGACCTTTGCTGGGACAGCCCATAACCCAGTACTTC.

A few counts support this clonotype. This chain joins TRBV3-1 and TRBJ2-1; 9 bases map to TRBD2. Trimming at V came to 2 bases and at J to 7 bases, leaving 0 bases not matched to a gene. The CDR3 is 13 residues long. Looked up from germline, CDR1 is LGHDT and CDR2 is YNNKEL (reference sequence). The CDR3 loop is CASSQLAGNEQFF. The CDR3 DNA follows: TGTGCCAGCAGCCAACTAGCGGGAAATGAGCAGTTCTTC.

V usage is TRBV20-1 and J usage is TRBJ1-2, with 9 bases that match TRBD1. The germline V gene encodes CDR1 DFQATT and CDR2 SNEGSKA (reference sequence). The CDR3 consists of 10 residues. J gave up 13 bases and V 6 bases, and 6 bases lay outside the gene matches. The CDR3: CSANRDRATF. CDR3 DNA sequence: TGCAGTGCCAACCGGGACAGGGCCACCTTC.